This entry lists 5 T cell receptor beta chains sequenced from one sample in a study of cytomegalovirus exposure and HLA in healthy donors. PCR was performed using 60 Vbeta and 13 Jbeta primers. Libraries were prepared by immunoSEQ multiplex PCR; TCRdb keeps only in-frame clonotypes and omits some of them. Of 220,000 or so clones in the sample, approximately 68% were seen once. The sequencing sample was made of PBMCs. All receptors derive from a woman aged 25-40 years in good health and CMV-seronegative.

CDR3 loop: CASSEGTSGSRTGELFF. The CDR3 coding sequence is TGTGCCAGCAGCGAGGGAACTAGCGGGAGTCGCACCGGGGAGCTGTTTTTT. The V gene is TRBV9, the J gene TRBJ2-2; 11 bases agree with TRBD2. The CDR3 extends over 17 amino acids. CDR1 is SGDLS and CDR2 is YYNGEE in the germline V gene. V dropped 3 bases and J dropped 4; count of bases not matched to a gene: 8.

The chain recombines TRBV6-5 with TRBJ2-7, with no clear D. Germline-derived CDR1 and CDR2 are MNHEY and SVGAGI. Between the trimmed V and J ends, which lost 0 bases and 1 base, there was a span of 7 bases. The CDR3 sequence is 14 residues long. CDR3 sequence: CASSYSSGSYEQYF. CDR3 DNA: TGTGCCAGCAGTTACTCGTCGGGTTCCTACGAGCAGTACTTC.

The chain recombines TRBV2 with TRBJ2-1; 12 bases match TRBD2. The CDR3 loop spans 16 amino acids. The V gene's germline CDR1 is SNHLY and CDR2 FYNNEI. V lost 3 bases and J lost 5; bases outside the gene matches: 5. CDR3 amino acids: CASSDGLAGGNNEQFF. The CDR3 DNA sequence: TGTGCCAGCAGTGACGGGCTAGCGGGAGGGAACAATGAGCAGTTCTTC.

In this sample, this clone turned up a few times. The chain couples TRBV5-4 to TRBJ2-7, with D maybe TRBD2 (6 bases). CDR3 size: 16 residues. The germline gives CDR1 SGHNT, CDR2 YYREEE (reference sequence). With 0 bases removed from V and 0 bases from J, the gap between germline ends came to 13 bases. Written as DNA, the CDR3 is TGTGCCAGCAGCTTGGGCCCCTTGCGGGGCTCCTACGAGCAGTACTTC. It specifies CASSLGPLRGSYEQYF.

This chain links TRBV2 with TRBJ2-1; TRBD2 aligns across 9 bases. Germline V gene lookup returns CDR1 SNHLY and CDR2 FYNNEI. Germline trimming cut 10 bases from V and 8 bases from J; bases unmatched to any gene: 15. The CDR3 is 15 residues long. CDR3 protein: CANEGRGGDMDEQFF. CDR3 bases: TGTGCCAACGAGGGGCGCGGGGGGGACATGGATGAGCAGTTCTTC.